A single sample gave rise to the 17 T cell receptor beta chains below, sequenced in a study of cytomegalovirus exposure and HLA in healthy donors. 60 Vbeta and 13 Jbeta primers were used in PCR. Generated by immunoSEQ multiplex PCR, the TCRdb table keeps only in-frame clones and is missing some. This sample's table reports 200,000 or so clones. The specimen was PBMCs. Receptors originate from a boy aged 5-17 years in good health and CMV-seronegative.

V is TRBV19 and J is TRBJ2-1, with 8 bases that match TRBD1. CDR3 length equals 12 residues. In germline, CDR1 is LNHDA, CDR2 SQIVND (reference sequence). J was trimmed by 3 bases and V by 8 bases; bases with no gene match: 0. In DNA, the CDR3 is TGTGCCAGTGGACAGGGCTACAATGAGCAGTTCTTC. Translating it yields CASGQGYNEQFF.

The rearrangement links TRBV2 to TRBJ2-7; no firm D call. This CDR3 has 14 amino acids. Trimming stripped 8 bases from V and 2 bases from J, with 16 bases between. Germline assignment: CDR1 SNHLY and CDR2 FYNNEI. CDR3 DNA: TGTGCCAGCCGGAAGACTCTCGTCACCTACGAGCAGTACTTC. Residues: CASRKTLVTYEQYF.

V usage is TRBV28 and J usage is TRBJ1-6; no clear D gene. Trimming shortened V by 6 bases and J by 6 bases, and 18 bases separated the two germline ends. CDR1 is MDHEN and CDR2 is SYDVKM in the germline V gene. The CDR3 covers 16 residues. In DNA form, the CDR3 reads TGTGCCAGCAGACCTTTTCGAAACAGCGGTAATTCACCCCTCCACTTT. Protein: CASRPFRNSGNSPLHF. Based on the CDR3 plus reference TRBV28 and TRBJ1-6, the full variable domain is DVKVTQSSRYLVKRTGEKVFLECVQDMDHENMFWYRQDPGLGLRLIYFSYDVKMKEKGDIPEGYSVSREKKERFSLILESASTNQTSMYLCASRPFRNSGNSPLHFGNGTRLTVT.

This sequence joins TRBV27 and TRBJ1-1; D remains unclear. V lost 2 bases and J 5 bases, leaving 12 bases between the germline ends. The CDR3 is made up of 14 amino acids. Looked up from germline, CDR1 is MNHEY and CDR2 is SMNVEV (reference sequence). CDR3 sequence (DNA): TGTGCCAGCAGTTTAGGGGTGGGCGGGACTGAAGCTTTCTTT. Its translation: CASSLGVGGTEAFF.

The chain combines TRBV13 with TRBJ2-1; D ambiguous. The CDR3 extends over 14 amino acids. V lost 5 bases, J lost 1 base, and 9 bases lay in between. Germline CDR1 reads PRHDT; CDR2 reads FYEKMQ (reference sequence). CDR3 region: CASSRVRSYNEQFF. CDR3 coding DNA: TGTGCCAGCAGCCGGGTCCGGTCCTACAATGAGCAGTTCTTC.

The gene calls are TRBV5-3 and TRBJ2-7, with a weak D call TRBD1 (6 bases). TRBV5-3 is sorted into the ORF group, with uncertain function. Trimming removed 5 bases at V and 3 bases at J, with 12 bases between. The CDR3 contains 13 residues. The CDR3 region is CARSFDRFYEQYF. The CDR3 DNA reads TGTGCCAGAAGTTTTGACAGGTTCTACGAGCAGTACTTC.

The J gene is TRBJ1-1, the V gene TRBV10-1; no firm D call. Germline V lookup: CDR1 WNHNN, CDR2 SYGVQD (reference sequence). This CDR3 comprises 12 residues. Trimming removed 11 bases at V and 1 base at J, with 11 bases between. CDR3 nucleotide sequence: TGCGCCCTCCCGGGAGGGAACACTGAAGCTTTCTTT. This codes for CALPGGNTEAFF.

The chain is built from TRBV6-5 and TRBJ1-2, with D possibly being TRBD1 (5 bases). This CDR3 contains 15 residues. Deletions cut 5 bases from V and 7 bases from J, with 20 bases between. Germline loops: CDR1 MNHEY, CDR2 SVGAGI. The chain's CDR3 is CASSAGIPPVGGYTF. For the CDR3, the DNA is TGTGCCAGCAGTGCAGGGATTCCTCCGGTCGGTGGCTACACCTTC.

The chain's CDR3 is CASSLGTAEVSGANVLTF. The CDR3 DNA follows: TGTGCCAGCTCACTCGGGACAGCAGAAGTTTCTGGGGCCAACGTCCTGACTTTC. This chain uses TRBV18 with TRBJ2-6; TRBD1 aligns across 7 bases. Germline V gene sequence: CDR1 KGHSH, CDR2 LQKENI. This CDR3 contains 18 residues. Losses at the gene ends were 4 bases for V and 1 base for J; bases not matched to a gene: 10.

CDR3 DNA: TGTGCCAGCAGCCTAGCCCCGGGCCACCGTGGAAACACCATATATTTT. The encoded protein is CASSLAPGHRGNTIYF. The gene calls are TRBV2 and TRBJ1-3; no clear D. There are 16 residues in the CDR3. The V end lost 6 bases, the J end lost 3 bases, and 18 bases lay between the germline ends. CDR1 is SNHLY and CDR2 is FYNNEI in the germline V gene.

The gene calls are TRBV11-2 and TRBJ2-3, with TRBD2 matching 12 bases. Germline V gene sequence: CDR1 SGHAT, CDR2 FQNNGV. With V trimmed by 3 bases and J by 1 base, 2 bases remained unmatched. This CDR3 contains 16 residues. The CDR3 DNA sequence: TGTGCCAGCAGCTTCCTAGCGGGGGGGCGCACAGATACGCAGTATTTT. Amino acid sequence: CASSFLAGGRTDTQYF.

The chain couples TRBV6-5 to TRBJ2-5; D gene unclear. Trimming left V 0 bases short and J 1 base short, with 9 bases between. This CDR3 is built from 15 residues. Germline assignment: CDR1 MNHEY and CDR2 SVGAGI. CDR3 residues: CASSYSYRVQETQYF. Written as DNA, the CDR3 is TGTGCCAGCAGTTACTCCTACCGGGTCCAAGAGACCCAGTACTTC.

This chain joins TRBV27 and TRBJ1-1; D might be TRBD1 (5 bases). The V and J ends lost 0 bases and 1 base respectively, with 12 bases between them. Per germline, CDR1 MNHEY and CDR2 SMNVEV (reference sequence). CDR3 length: 16 residues. The CDR3 coding sequence is TGTGCCAGCAGTTTATCATCAGGGAAGGAGAACACTGAAGCTTTCTTT. This sequence encodes CASSLSSGKENTEAFF.

This rearrangement joins TRBV27 to TRBJ1-2; perhaps TRBD1 as D (5 bases). The germline V and J ends were trimmed by 6 bases and 6 bases, with 11 bases remaining between them. Germline V gene lookup returns CDR1 MNHEY and CDR2 SMNVEV (reference sequence). The CDR3 length is 12 residues. The CDR3 nucleotides read TGTGCCAGCAGCCACCCAGGGAATGGCTACACCTTC. It specifies CASSHPGNGYTF.

V usage is TRBV9 and J usage is TRBJ2-7, with 10 bases lining up with TRBD1. Per the germline V gene, CDR1 is SGDLS and CDR2 is YYNGEE. J lost 13 bases, V lost 3 bases, and 13 bases had no gene match. This CDR3 region has 14 residues. The CDR3 bases are TGTGCCAGCAGCGCCGCTAACGACAGGGGGCCTTATTACTTC. This encodes CASSAANDRGPYYF.

This sequence joins TRBV11-1 and TRBJ1-2, with 8 bases aligning to TRBD1. V shed 2 bases, J shed 0 bases, and the junction held 2 bases outside the gene matches. CDR1 is SGHAT, CDR2 FQDESV, per germline (reference sequence). This CDR3 is built from 15 residues. This CDR3 is CASSLSDRANYGYTF. Written as DNA, the CDR3 is TGTGCCAGCAGCTTATCGGACAGGGCTAACTATGGCTACACCTTC.

The V call is TRBV15, the J call TRBJ2-5, with 8 bases fitting TRBD1. The germline gives CDR1 LNHNV, CDR2 YYDKDF (reference sequence). V lost 4 bases and J lost 4; bases outside the gene matches: 5. The CDR3 contains 14 residues. The CDR3 sequence is CATSKPQGVETQYF. The CDR3 DNA follows: TGTGCCACCAGCAAACCACAGGGGGTAGAGACCCAGTACTTC.